This T cell receptor beta chain came from a study of beta chain features in type 1 diabetes. Study-wide findings and caveats: Shorter TCRB CDR3s, moderately but significantly so, were found in Type 1 diabetes patients in all four CD4+ subsets.

One heparinised draw of blood, averaging around 100 mL, came from each donor. As concerns this clone: The antigen is undetermined.

The CDR3 is made up of 11 amino acids. With 6 bases removed from V and 12 bases from J, the gap between germline ends came to 15 bases. Germline CDR1 is DFQATT and CDR2 is SNEGSKA (reference sequence). cDNA synthesis used the whole RNA isolate, giving expressed TCRB sequences. TCRdb's copy holds only in-frame clones and misses some; the assay was immunoSEQ multiplex PCR. The sample records approximately 150,000 clones, 50% to 70% being singletons. The sequenced material came from naive CD4+ T cells from blood. The clonotype comes from a man aged 25-45 years with type 1 diabetes. This sequence joins TRBV20-1 and TRBJ2-1; D gene ambiguous. This CDR3 is CSAALGLVQFF. CDR3 coding DNA: TGCAGTGCCGCCCTGGGGTTGGTGCAGTTCTTC.